Reported below is one T cell receptor beta chain. Its target is unknown. Vbeta (60) and Jbeta (13) primers were used in the PCR. In the study's own analysis: Among the unique TCR beta chains that a later analysis counted, about 86 million in all, about 10 million were shared. Profiled with immunoSEQ multiplex PCR; TCRdb holds only in-frame clones, not every one. The V and J calls and clone size come from that table; D and trimming were worked out from the DNA. The sample contains about 200,000 clones, more than 75% of which appear only once. Germline values: CDR1 SNHLY, CDR2 FYNNEI. The CDR3 covers 16 residues. V lost 6 bases, J lost 3 bases, and 10 bases stayed unmatched. This sample was included in a study of cytomegalovirus exposure and HLA in healthy donors. Broader study findings: Across donors, most TCRs were seen rarely, yet some public ones were widespread. In a later analysis, compared with equally common non-associated chains, HLA-associated beta chains were more expanded.

The receptor's source is a male donor in good health and CMV-seronegative. The sample was PBMCs. V gene TRBV2 combines with J gene TRBJ2-1; 8 nucleotides align to TRBD2. The CDR3 DNA reads TGTGCCAGCAGGACCGATGGGACTAGAGGCTACAATGAGCAGTTCTTC. Translation: CASRTDGTRGYNEQFF.